The 15 T cell receptor beta chains given below trace back to one sample, sequenced in a study of blood T cell repertoires in COVID-19. This table comes from immunoSEQ multiplex PCR, and its TCRdb copy is limited to in-frame clones, with some not included. The sample consists of about 250,000 clones, 80% to 90% of them appearing once. The specimen was peripheral blood. The receptor source for this set is a man at least 80 years old with acute or convalescent COVID-19.

The chain has TRBV28 and TRBJ1-1, with TRBD1 identical over 7 bases. Trimming at V came to 5 bases and at J to 1 base, leaving 4 bases not matched to a gene. Germline values: CDR1 MDHEN, CDR2 SYDVKM. The CDR3 extends over 14 amino acids. The DNA of the CDR3 is TGTGCCAGCAGTCAGGGGGATTGGAACACTGAAGCTTTCTTT. Protein product: CASSQGDWNTEAFF.

J is TRBJ2-3 and V is TRBV27; the match to TRBD2 covers 12 bases. Germline V CDR1 and CDR2: MNHEY, SMNVEV (reference sequence). The CDR3 contains 17 residues. V lost 4 bases and J lost 4; bases outside the gene matches: 9. Here the CDR3 reads CASSYLRASGRADTQYF. The CDR3 DNA follows: TGTGCCAGCAGTTACCTCCGGGCTAGCGGGAGGGCAGATACGCAGTATTTT.

This chain links TRBV6-5 with TRBJ1-1; D is possibly TRBD1 (6 bases). In germline, CDR1 is MNHEY, CDR2 SVGAGI. Trimming stripped 4 bases from V and 2 bases from J, with 14 bases between. The CDR3 covers 15 residues. The CDR3 DNA sequence: TGTGCCAGCAGTTCCGGCGGGGGGCTTAACACTGAAGCTTTCTTT. This translates into CASSSGGGLNTEAFF.

The chain is built from TRBV10-3 and TRBJ2-7, with D possibly TRBD2 on 5 matching bases. CDR3 length: 14 residues. Germline V gene sequence: CDR1 ENHRY, CDR2 SYGVKD. Trimming cost V 7 bases and J 0 bases, with 13 bases left between them. The CDR3 nucleotides read TGTGCCATCATCGAGGGAACCAGCTCCTACGAGCAGTACTTC. This sequence encodes CAIIEGTSSYEQYF.

This chain links TRBV5-8 with TRBJ2-2, with D maybe TRBD1 (5 bases). Germline CDR1 is SGHTS and CDR2 is YDEGEE. The CDR3 has 15 amino acids. V was clipped by 4 bases and J by 4 bases, with 14 bases between them. The CDR3: CASSRLDRITGELFF. CDR3 DNA sequence: TGTGCCAGCAGCCGACTCGACAGAATCACCGGGGAGCTGTTTTTT.

The chain couples TRBV5-5 to TRBJ1-5; 7 nucleotides line up with TRBD1. Germline V lookup: CDR1 SGHKS, CDR2 YYEKEE (reference sequence). The J segment lost 3 bases and the V segment lost 5 bases, leaving 5 bases of the junction unmatched. This CDR3 has 14 residues. CDR3 DNA sequence: TGTGCCAGCAGGACAGGGTTCCTCAATCAGCCCCAGCATTTT. The encoded protein is CASRTGFLNQPQHF. Complete variable domain (other parts from reference TRBV5-5 and TRBJ1-5): DAGVTQSPTHLIKTRGQQVTLRCSPISGHKSVSWYQQVLGQGPQFIFQYYEKEERGRGNFPDRFSARQFPNYSSELNVNALLLGDSALYLCASRTGFLNQPQHFGDGTRLSIL.

The chain employs TRBV27 and TRBJ1-1; perhaps TRBD1 as D (5 bases). Germline V lookup: CDR1 MNHEY, CDR2 SMNVEV (reference sequence). V was pared by 3 bases and J by 5 bases, with 10 bases between. This CDR3 region has 13 residues. In DNA form, the CDR3 reads TGTGCCAGCAGTTTTCGGGGGGTTACTGAAGCTTTCTTT. Amino acids: CASSFRGVTEAFF.

V is TRBV5-1 and J is TRBJ2-5, with D possibly TRBD2 on 7 matching bases. Germline V gene sequence: CDR1 SGHRS, CDR2 YFSETQ. The CDR3 is made up of 14 amino acids. Trimming shortened V by 4 bases and J by 5 bases, and 15 bases separated the two germline ends. Here the CDR3 DNA reads TGCGCCAGCAGCCGTGGGGGGGGCGGCGAGACCCAGTACTTC. As protein: CASSRGGGGETQYF.

With respect to this clone: Within the sample, other DNA sequences also encode this same CDR3. V is TRBV7-2 and J is TRBJ1-5; 7 bases align to TRBD1. V was pared by 5 bases and J by 2 bases, with 3 bases of the junction left unmatched. Germline V gene sequence: CDR1 SGHTA, CDR2 FQGNSA. The CDR3 runs 14 residues. CDR3 in DNA: TGTGCCAGCAGCGTCGACAGGGGCAATCAGCCCCAGCATTTT. This gives the protein CASSVDRGNQPQHF.

The CDR3 coding sequence is TGCGCCAGCAGCCAAGAAGGGACAGTCCGAACCTACGAGCAGTACTTC. It specifies CASSQEGTVRTYEQYF. The chain employs TRBV4-1 and TRBJ2-7, with 7 nucleotides matching TRBD1. From germline, CDR1 is MGHRA and CDR2 YSYEKL. V lost 0 bases to trimming and J lost 2 bases; unmatched junction nucleotides: 7. The CDR3 has 16 residues.

The chain couples TRBV28 to TRBJ1-3; 7 bases line up with TRBD1. With V trimmed by 5 bases and J by 0 bases, 7 bases remained unmatched. Germline V gene lookup returns CDR1 MDHEN and CDR2 SYDVKM. This CDR3 contains 16 residues. CDR3 DNA sequence: TGTGCCAGCAGTCTTGGGACAGCCTACTCTGGAAACACCATATATTTT. This codes for CASSLGTAYSGNTIYF.

The sample holds one count of this clone. V is TRBV7-9 and J is TRBJ1-3; D is unclear. The CDR3 length is 15 residues. Between the trimmed V and J ends, which lost 4 bases and 2 bases, there was a span of 12 bases. Germline loops: CDR1 SEHNR, CDR2 FQNEAQ (reference sequence). The CDR3, as DNA: TGTGCCAGCAGCTCCTATGCGTTACCTGGAAACACCATATATTTT. This sequence encodes CASSSYALPGNTIYF.

This CDR3 is CASRTGLAGRGGELFF. In DNA form, the CDR3 reads TGTGCCAGCAGAACCGGACTAGCGGGAAGAGGAGGGGAGCTGTTTTTT. The rearrangement joins TRBV27 to TRBJ2-2; 12 bases align to TRBD2. The CDR3 has 16 amino acids. Trimming cost V 6 bases and J 8 bases; bases outside gene matches: 10. From germline, CDR1 is MNHEY and CDR2 SMNVEV (reference sequence).

The genes are TRBV7-3 and TRBJ2-7; no clear D gene. This CDR3 has 14 residues. Germline-derived CDR1 and CDR2 are SGHTA and FQGTGA. Trimming shortened V by 2 bases and J by 3 bases, and 11 bases separated the two germline ends. The CDR3 DNA follows: TGTGCCAGCAGCTTATACGGAGTTGGCTACGAGCAGTACTTC. Translated, it gives CASSLYGVGYEQYF. Filled out from reference TRBV7-3 and TRBJ2-7, the complete variable domain reads GAGVSQTPSNKVTEKGKYVELRCDPISGHTALYWYRQSLGQGPEFLIYFQGTGAADDSGLPNDRFFAVRPEGSVSTLKIQRTERGDSAVYLCASSLYGVGYEQYFGPGTRLTVT.

There are a few counts of this clone. The rearrangement links TRBV3-1 (or the pseudogene TRBV3-2) to TRBJ1-1; no firm D call. V was cut by 2 bases and J by 1 base, with 5 bases left in between. Germline V gene sequence: CDR1 LGHDT, CDR2 YNNKEL (reference sequence). The CDR3 totals 13 residues. The CDR3 here is CASSQTKNTEAFF. Written as DNA, the CDR3 is TGTGCCAGCAGCCAAACAAAGAACACTGAAGCTTTCTTT.